One sample yielded the 25 T cell receptor beta chains listed below, sequenced in a study of CD8 T cells in ankylosing spondylitis. TCRdb reprocessed the 5' RACE reads via MiXCR and lists one record per CDR3 protein. The repertoire holds just under 350,000 distinct CDR3 sequences, with roughly 15% as singletons. The sample taken for sequencing was blood, either unsorted or a sorted T cell fraction (not recorded which). All receptors come from a male donor with ankylosing spondylitis or in good health (not recorded which).

This clonotype appeared a few times. V and J are TRBV12-3 or TRBV12-4 and TRBJ1-1; maybe TRBD1 (6 bases). Between the trimmed V and J ends, which lost 3 bases and 4 bases, there was a span of 15 bases. The CDR3 is 15 amino acids. The DNA of the CDR3 is TGTGCCAGCAGTTTGGGGGCCAGAGGACGCACTGAAGCTTTCTTT. Protein sequence: CASSLGARGRTEAFF.

This clonotype appeared many times. The gene calls are TRBV5-1 and TRBJ2-2; 8 nucleotides align to TRBD1. The CDR3 spans 15 residues. V trimming: 4 bases; J trimming: 6 bases; junction bases outside the gene matches: 8. From germline, CDR1 is SGHRS and CDR2 YFSETQ. As DNA, the CDR3 is TGCGCCAGCAGCCCTGGACAGGGATCGGCCGGGGAGCTGTTTTTT. It is translated as CASSPGQGSAGELFF.

This clonotype was recorded many times. The rearrangement joins TRBV7-9 to TRBJ1-3, with D maybe TRBD1 (6 bases). Trimming stripped 4 bases from V and 4 bases from J, with 8 bases between. Germline CDR1 reads SEHNR; CDR2 reads FQNEAQ (reference sequence). The CDR3 extends over 13 amino acids. Written as DNA, the CDR3 is TGTGCCAGCAGCTCGGACAGAGGAAACACCATATATTTT. This codes for CASSSDRGNTIYF.

J is TRBJ2-3 and V is TRBV4-1; 14 bases fit TRBD2. Germline V gene sequence: CDR1 MGHRA, CDR2 YSYEKL. J gave up 1 base and V 3 bases, and 6 bases lay outside the gene matches. This CDR3 comprises 18 residues. In DNA form, the CDR3 reads TGCGCCAGCAGCCAGGAGAGACTAGCGGGGGGGCGCACAGATACGCAGTATTTT. Encoded protein: CASSQERLAGGRTDTQYF.

V usage is TRBV20-1 and J usage is TRBJ2-5; 13 positions agree with TRBD2. V lost 4 bases to trimming and J lost 4 bases; unmatched junction nucleotides: 9. The CDR3 runs to 16 residues. The germline CDR1 and CDR2 sequences are DFQATT and SNEGSKA (reference sequence). Here the CDR3 reads CSATLPGLAGVETQYF. DNA for the CDR3: TGCAGTGCTACCCTACCCGGACTAGCGGGAGTAGAGACCCAGTACTTC.

This clonotype was counted only a few times. V gene TRBV7-2 combines with J gene TRBJ2-1; no reliable D call. CDR3 length: 15 amino acids. The V gene's germline CDR1 is SGHTA and CDR2 FQGNSA. V lost 4 bases and J lost 0, with 10 bases in between. CDR3: CASSSRRSSYNEQFF. DNA of the CDR3: TGTGCCAGCAGCTCACGGCGGAGCTCCTACAATGAGCAGTTCTTC.

The V gene is TRBV18, the J gene TRBJ2-7; maybe TRBD1 (5 bases). The CDR3 is made up of 12 amino acids. Germline V CDR1 and CDR2: KGHSH, LQKENI. The V end lost 2 bases, the J end lost 5 bases, and 7 bases lay between the germline ends. The CDR3 here is CASSPETDEQYF. CDR3 coding DNA: TGTGCCAGCTCACCAGAGACAGACGAGCAGTACTTC.

This chain links TRBV29-1 with TRBJ2-2; 9 nucleotides match TRBD1. The V gene's germline CDR1 is SQVTM and CDR2 ANQGSEA. CDR3 size: 14 residues. Trimming took 4 bases from V and 5 from J; bases not matched to a gene: 5. The CDR3 region is CSVVGTGRTGELFF. Here the CDR3 DNA reads TGCAGCGTTGTAGGGACAGGGAGGACCGGGGAGCTGTTTTTT.

This clonotype was observed a few times. V is TRBV9 and J is TRBJ1-5; tentative D call: TRBD1 (6 bases). This CDR3 spans 12 amino acids. The V and J ends lost 3 bases and 9 bases respectively, with 10 bases between them. CDR1 SGDLS and CDR2 YYNGEE come from the germline V gene. CDR3 amino acids: CASSERGGPQHF. CDR3 nucleotide sequence: TGTGCCAGCAGCGAGAGGGGGGGGCCCCAGCATTTT.

The sample holds many counts of this clonotype. This sequence joins TRBV7-8 and TRBJ1-1; 7 bases are a match to TRBD1. CDR1 and CDR2 from the germline V gene are SGHVS and FQNEAQ. The junction had 8 bases not matched to a gene; V was cut back by 5 bases and J by 2 bases. The CDR3 spans 15 residues. The CDR3 is CASSPTGTANTEAFF. DNA of the CDR3: TGTGCCAGCAGCCCAACCGGGACAGCTAACACTGAAGCTTTCTTT.

The sample holds a few counts of this clonotype. This chain uses TRBV6-1 with TRBJ2-7; D might be TRBD1 or TRBD2, each matching 5 bases. Trimming took 7 bases from V and 6 from J, leaving 19 bases between them. The CDR3 sequence is 14 residues long. Germline assignment: CDR1 MNHNS and CDR2 SASEGT. CDR3 loop: CASKSGTEAGEQYF. The CDR3 DNA reads as TGTGCCAGCAAATCCGGGACGGAGGCGGGCGAGCAGTACTTC.

This clonotype was found once. The gene calls are TRBV5-1 and TRBJ2-7; D gene ambiguous. CDR3 length: 17 residues. In germline, CDR1 is SGHRS, CDR2 YFSETQ. The germline V and J ends were trimmed by 2 bases and 2 bases, with 20 bases remaining between them. The CDR3 sequence is CASSFLSRTQVPYEQYF. The CDR3 DNA is TGCGCCAGCAGCTTCCTTTCTAGAACCCAGGTTCCCTACGAGCAGTACTTC.

In its sample, this clonotype was seen a few times. The rearrangement joins TRBV7-9 to TRBJ2-7; TRBD2 might be the D (6 bases). The CDR3 consists of 15 residues. The V end lost 0 bases, the J end lost 4 bases, and 13 bases lay between the germline ends. Germline loops: CDR1 SEHNR, CDR2 FQNEAQ (reference sequence). CDR3 bases: TGTGCCAGCAGCTTAGCGCGGGGAGGCTTTTACGAGCAGTACTTC. Protein: CASSLARGGFYEQYF.

The sample holds many counts of this clonotype. V is TRBV6-1 and J is TRBJ2-2; 7 nucleotides align to TRBD2. The CDR3 spans 14 residues. Trimming at V came to 0 bases and at J to 6 bases, leaving 1 base not matched to a gene. CDR1 MNHNS and CDR2 SASEGT come from the germline V gene. The CDR3 DNA reads TGTGCCAGCAGTGAAGCGGGAGGGCCCGGGGAGCTGTTTTTT. Its translation is CASSEAGGPGELFF.

The chain is built from TRBV5-1 and TRBJ2-3, with TRBD2 matching 10 bases. The CDR3 has 14 residues. The germline CDR1 and CDR2 sequences are SGHRS and YFSETQ. The V and J ends lost 4 bases and 7 bases, in that order; junction bases with no gene match: 6. The CDR3 nucleotides are TGCGCCAGCAGCCTCAGCGGGGGGGGAAATACGCAGTATTTT. Translation: CASSLSGGGNTQYF.

This clonotype showed up many times. This chain connects TRBV12-3 or TRBV12-4 to TRBJ2-7; TRBD2 might be the D (6 bases). The V gene lost 4 bases and the J gene lost 4 bases, with 11 bases spanning the gap. The CDR3 is made up of 13 amino acids. CDR3 loop: CASSSYGTYEQYF. CDR3 sequence (DNA): TGTGCCAGCAGTTCCTACGGGACTTACGAGCAGTACTTC.

There are a few counts of this clonotype. V and J are TRBV4-2 and TRBJ2-5; TRBD2 matches at 9 bases. Germline lookup yields CDR1 LGHNA and CDR2 YNFKEQ. The CDR3 covers 16 residues. V was clipped by 0 bases and J by 3 bases; unmatched bases: 5. CDR3 region: CASSQDSPSGEETQYF. The CDR3 nucleotides are TGTGCCAGCAGCCAAGATTCGCCTAGCGGGGAAGAGACCCAGTACTTC.

This clonotype was counted a few times. This rearrangement joins TRBV12-3 or TRBV12-4 to TRBJ2-1; 7 nucleotides agree with TRBD2. This CDR3 comprises 16 residues. Germline trimming cut 3 bases from V and 5 bases from J; bases unmatched to any gene: 10. CDR3 sequence (DNA): TGTGCCAGCAGTTTGGGGGGGATCCGAGGAAACAATGAGCAGTTCTTC. As protein: CASSLGGIRGNNEQFF.

The chain uses TRBV29-1 and TRBJ2-5, with D possibly being TRBD1 (5 bases). Trimming left V 5 bases short and J 1 base short, with 11 bases between. CDR1 and CDR2 (germline): SQVTM, ANQGSEA. The CDR3 consists of 13 residues. The CDR3 is CSVLRVGQETQYF. The CDR3 bases are TGCAGCGTTCTCAGGGTTGGCCAAGAGACCCAGTACTTC.

This clonotype was seen a few times. The chain carries TRBV29-1 and TRBJ1-1, with 7 bases that match TRBD1. This CDR3 is built from 14 residues. J lost 6 bases, V lost 4 bases, and 11 bases had no gene match. CDR1 and CDR2 (germline): SQVTM, ANQGSEA. The CDR3: CSVVDTGDQAEAFF. The CDR3 nucleotides read TGCAGCGTTGTCGACACAGGGGACCAGGCTGAAGCTTTCTTT.

This clonotype occurred a few times. The rearrangement uses TRBV20-1 and TRBJ1-1; D gene unclear. The germline V gene encodes CDR1 DFQATT and CDR2 SNEGSKA (reference sequence). Trimming pared 0 bases from V and 1 base from J, leaving 12 bases between. The CDR3 covers 15 residues. CDR3: CSARDAQGQNTEAFF. For the CDR3, the DNA is TGCAGTGCTAGAGATGCCCAAGGCCAGAACACTGAAGCTTTCTTT.

This clonotype was detected a few times. V and J are TRBV19 and TRBJ2-1; 10 bases agree with TRBD2. Germline CDR1 LNHDA, CDR2 SQIVND (reference sequence). The CDR3 extends over 15 amino acids. The junction had 8 bases not matched to a gene; V was cut back by 5 bases and J by 7 bases. The CDR3 DNA reads TGTGCCAGTAGTTCCGAGCGGGGGGGCAGGAATGAGCAGTTCTTC. Amino acid sequence: CASSSERGGRNEQFF.

The genes are TRBV4-1 and TRBJ2-1, with TRBD2 identical over 7 bases. Germline values: CDR1 MGHRA, CDR2 YSYEKL. CDR3 length equals 18 residues. Trimming took 0 bases from V and 4 from J; bases not matched to a gene: 12. CDR3 amino acids: CASSQEGNGRPLYNEQFF. In DNA, the CDR3 is TGCGCCAGCAGCCAAGAAGGCAACGGGAGGCCCTTGTACAATGAGCAGTTCTTC.

V usage is TRBV29-1 and J usage is TRBJ1-1, with D uncertain. There are 11 residues in the CDR3. CDR1 is SQVTM and CDR2 is ANQGSEA in the germline V gene. Trimming removed 3 bases at V and 5 bases at J, with 7 bases between. CDR3 sequence reads: CSVDAGTEAFF. In DNA, the CDR3 is TGCAGCGTTGACGCCGGAACTGAAGCTTTCTTT. The full variable domain, in which reference TRBV29-1 and TRBJ1-1 provide the parts outside the CDR3, is SAVISQKPSRDICQRGTSLTIQCQVDSQVTMMFWYRQQPGQSLTLIATANQGSEATYESGFVIDKFPISRPNLTFSTLTVSNMSPEDSSIYLCSVDAGTEAFFGQGTRLTVV.

The chain recombines TRBV4-1 with TRBJ2-1; tentative D call: TRBD1 (6 bases). Trimming removed 1 base from V and 3 bases from J, with 10 bases in between. CDR1 MGHRA and CDR2 YSYEKL come from the germline V gene. This CDR3 comprises 15 residues. This chain's CDR3 is CASSQGTADYNEQFF. CDR3 bases: TGCGCCAGCAGCCAAGGGACAGCGGACTACAATGAGCAGTTCTTC.